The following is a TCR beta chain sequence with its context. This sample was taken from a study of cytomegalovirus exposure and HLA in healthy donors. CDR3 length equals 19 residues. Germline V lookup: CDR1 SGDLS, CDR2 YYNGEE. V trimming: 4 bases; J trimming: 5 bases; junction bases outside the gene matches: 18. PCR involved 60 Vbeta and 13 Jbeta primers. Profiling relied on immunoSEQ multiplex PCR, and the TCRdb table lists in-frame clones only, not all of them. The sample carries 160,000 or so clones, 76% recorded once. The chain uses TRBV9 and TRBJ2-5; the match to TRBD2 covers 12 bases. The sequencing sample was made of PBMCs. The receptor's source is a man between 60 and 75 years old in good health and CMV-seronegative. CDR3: CASSPSLRASGGADETQYF. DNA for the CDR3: TGTGCCAGCAGCCCCTCCCTTAGGGCTAGCGGGGGGGCCGACGAGACCCAGTACTTC. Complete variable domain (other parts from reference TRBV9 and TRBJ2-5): DSGVTQTPKHLITATGQRVTLRCSPRSGDLSVYWYQQSLDQGLQFLIQYYNGEERAKGNILERFSAQQFPDLHSELNLSSLELGDSALYFCASSPSLRASGGADETQYFGPGTRLLVL.